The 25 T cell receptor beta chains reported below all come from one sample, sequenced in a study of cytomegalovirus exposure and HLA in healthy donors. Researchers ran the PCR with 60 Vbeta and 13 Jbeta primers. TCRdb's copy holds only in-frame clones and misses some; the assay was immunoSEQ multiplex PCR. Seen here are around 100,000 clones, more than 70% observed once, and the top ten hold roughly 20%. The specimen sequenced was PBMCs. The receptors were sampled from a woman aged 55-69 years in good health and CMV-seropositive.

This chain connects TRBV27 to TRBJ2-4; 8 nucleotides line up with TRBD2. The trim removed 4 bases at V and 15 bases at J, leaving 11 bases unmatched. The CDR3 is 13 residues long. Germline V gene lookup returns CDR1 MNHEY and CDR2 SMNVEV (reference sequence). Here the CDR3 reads CASSSPIAGKSYF. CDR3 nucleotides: TGTGCCAGCAGTTCTCCCATAGCGGGAAAGTCGTACTTC.

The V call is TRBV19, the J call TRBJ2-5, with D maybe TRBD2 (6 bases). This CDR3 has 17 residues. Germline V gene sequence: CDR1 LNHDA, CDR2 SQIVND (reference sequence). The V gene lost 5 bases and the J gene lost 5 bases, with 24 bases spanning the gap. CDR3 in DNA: TGTGCCAGTAGTCCTCGTCCAGGGCCGACTAGTTTGGAGACCCAGTACTTC. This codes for CASSPRPGPTSLETQYF.

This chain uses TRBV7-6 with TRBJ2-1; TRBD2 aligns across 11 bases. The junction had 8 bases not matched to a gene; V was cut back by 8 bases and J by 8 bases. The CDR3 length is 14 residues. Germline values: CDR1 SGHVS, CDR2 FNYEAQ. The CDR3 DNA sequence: TGTGCCAGCGGATTAGCGGGAGGGATCCATGAGCAGTTCTTC. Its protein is CASGLAGGIHEQFF.

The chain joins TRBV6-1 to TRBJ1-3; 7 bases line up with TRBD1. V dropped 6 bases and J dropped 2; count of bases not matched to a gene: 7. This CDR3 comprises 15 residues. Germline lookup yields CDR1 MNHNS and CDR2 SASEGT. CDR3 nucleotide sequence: TGTGCCAGCAGGAGCCTACAGGGGACTGGAAACACCATATATTTT. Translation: CASRSLQGTGNTIYF.

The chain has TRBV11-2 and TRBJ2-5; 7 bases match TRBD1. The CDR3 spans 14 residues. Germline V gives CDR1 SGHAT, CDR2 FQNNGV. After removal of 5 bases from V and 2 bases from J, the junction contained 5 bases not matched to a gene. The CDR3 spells CASSPGRGQETQYF. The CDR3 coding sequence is TGTGCCAGCAGCCCCGGCAGGGGGCAAGAGACCCAGTACTTC.

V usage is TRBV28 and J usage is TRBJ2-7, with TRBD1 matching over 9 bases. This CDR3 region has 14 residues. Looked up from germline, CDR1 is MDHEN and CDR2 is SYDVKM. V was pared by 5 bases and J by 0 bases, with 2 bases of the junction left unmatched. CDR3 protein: CASSQTGGSYEQYF. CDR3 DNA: TGTGCCAGCAGTCAGACAGGGGGCTCCTACGAGCAGTACTTC.

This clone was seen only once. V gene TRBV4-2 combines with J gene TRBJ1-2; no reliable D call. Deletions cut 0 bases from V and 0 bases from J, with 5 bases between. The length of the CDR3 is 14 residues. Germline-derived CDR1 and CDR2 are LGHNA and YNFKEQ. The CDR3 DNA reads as TGTGCCAGCAGCCAAGAGCGGCCTAACTATGGCTACACCTTC. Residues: CASSQERPNYGYTF.

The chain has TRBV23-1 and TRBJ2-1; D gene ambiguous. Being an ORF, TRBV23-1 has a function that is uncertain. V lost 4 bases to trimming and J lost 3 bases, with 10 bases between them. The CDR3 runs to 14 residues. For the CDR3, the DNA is TGCGCCAGCAGTCGGTGCCGGAGCTACAATGAGCAGTTCTTC. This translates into CASSRCRSYNEQFF.

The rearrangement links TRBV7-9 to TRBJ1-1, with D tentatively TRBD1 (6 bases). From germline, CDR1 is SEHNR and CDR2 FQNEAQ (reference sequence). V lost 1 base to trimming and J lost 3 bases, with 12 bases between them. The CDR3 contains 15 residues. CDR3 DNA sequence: TGTGCCAGCAGCTTAGGGGACATTAGAGACACTGAAGCTTTCTTT. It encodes CASSLGDIRDTEAFF.

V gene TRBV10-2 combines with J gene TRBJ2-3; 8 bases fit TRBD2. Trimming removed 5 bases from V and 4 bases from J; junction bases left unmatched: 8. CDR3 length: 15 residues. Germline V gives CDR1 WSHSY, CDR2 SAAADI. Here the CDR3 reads CASSTREGVSDTQYF. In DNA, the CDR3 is TGCGCCAGCAGTACCCGGGAGGGGGTGTCAGATACGCAGTATTTT.

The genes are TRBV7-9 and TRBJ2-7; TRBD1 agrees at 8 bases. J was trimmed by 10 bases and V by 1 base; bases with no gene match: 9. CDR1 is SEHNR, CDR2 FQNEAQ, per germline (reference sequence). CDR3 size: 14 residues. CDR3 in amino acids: CASSLGQGIPEQYF. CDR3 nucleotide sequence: TGTGCCAGCAGCTTAGGACAGGGGATACCCGAACAGTACTTC.

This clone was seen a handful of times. This CDR3 reads CASSRGGDTEAFF. The CDR3 DNA reads as TGCGCCAGCAGCCGGGGAGGGGACACTGAAGCTTTCTTT. V gene TRBV4-1 combines with J gene TRBJ1-1; D might be TRBD1 (5 bases). Germline CDR1 is MGHRA and CDR2 is YSYEKL. The length of the CDR3 is 13 residues. Trimming left V 4 bases short and J 3 bases short, with 9 bases between.

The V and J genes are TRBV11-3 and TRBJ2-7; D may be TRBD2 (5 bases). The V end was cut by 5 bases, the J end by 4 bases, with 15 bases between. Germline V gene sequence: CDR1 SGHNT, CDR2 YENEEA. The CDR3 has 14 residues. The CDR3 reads CASSPGLSAYEQYF. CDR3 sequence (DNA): TGTGCCAGCAGCCCCGGCCTTAGCGCGTACGAGCAGTACTTC.

CDR3 nucleotide sequence: TGTGCCTGGAGTGTACTCTCTGGAAACACCATATATTTT. It codes for CAWSVLSGNTIYF. The rearrangement uses TRBV30 and TRBJ1-3, with D hard to call. The ends were cut back, 0 bases at V and 0 bases at J, with 3 bases in the middle. Germline CDR1 and CDR2: GTSNPN and SVGIG (reference sequence). The CDR3 has 13 amino acids. The full variable domain, completed using reference TRBV30 and TRBJ1-3, is SQTIHQWPATLVQPVGSPLSLECTVEGTSNPNLYWYRQAAGRGLQLLFYSVGIGQISSEVPQNLSASRPQDRQFILSSKKLLLSDSGFYLCAWSVLSGNTIYFGEGSWLTVV.

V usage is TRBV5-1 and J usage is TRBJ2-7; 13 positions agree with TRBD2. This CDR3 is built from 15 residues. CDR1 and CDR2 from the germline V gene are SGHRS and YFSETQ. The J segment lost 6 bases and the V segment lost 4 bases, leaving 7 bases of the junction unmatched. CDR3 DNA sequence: TGCGCCAGCAGCCGGGGGACTAGCGGGACCGGCGAGCAGTACTTC. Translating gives CASSRGTSGTGEQYF. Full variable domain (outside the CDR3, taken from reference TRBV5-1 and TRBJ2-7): KAGVTQTPRYLIKTRGQQVTLSCSPISGHRSVSWYQQTPGQGLQFLFEYFSETQRNKGNFPGRFSGRQFSNSRSEMNVSTLELGDSALYLCASSRGTSGTGEQYFGPGTRLTVT.

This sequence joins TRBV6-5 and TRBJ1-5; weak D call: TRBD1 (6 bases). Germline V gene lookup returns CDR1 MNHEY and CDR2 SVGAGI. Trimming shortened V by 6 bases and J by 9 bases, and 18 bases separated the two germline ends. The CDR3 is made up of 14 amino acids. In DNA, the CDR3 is TGTGCCAGCAGGGCCGGGACACTCCCACGGCCCCAGCATTTT. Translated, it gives CASRAGTLPRPQHF.

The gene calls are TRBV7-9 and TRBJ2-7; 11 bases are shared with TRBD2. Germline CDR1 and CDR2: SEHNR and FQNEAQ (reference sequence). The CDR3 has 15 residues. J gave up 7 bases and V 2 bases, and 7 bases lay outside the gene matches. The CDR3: CASSLIAGGRKEQYF. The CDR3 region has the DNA TGTGCCAGCAGCTTAATAGCGGGAGGGCGGAAGGAGCAGTACTTC.

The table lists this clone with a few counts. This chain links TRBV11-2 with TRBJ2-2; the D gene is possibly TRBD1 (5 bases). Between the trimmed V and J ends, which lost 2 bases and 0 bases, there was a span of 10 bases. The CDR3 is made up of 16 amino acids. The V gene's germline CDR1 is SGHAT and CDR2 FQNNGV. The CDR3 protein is CASSLLSQANTGELFF. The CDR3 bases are TGTGCCAGCAGCTTATTATCACAGGCGAACACCGGGGAGCTGTTTTTT. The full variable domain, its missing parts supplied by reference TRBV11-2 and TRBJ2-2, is EAGVAQSPRYKIIEKRQSVAFWCNPISGHATLYWYQQILGQGPKLLIQFQNNGVVDDSQLPKDRFSAERLKGVDSTLKIQPAKLEDSAVYLCASSLLSQANTGELFFGEGSRLTVL.

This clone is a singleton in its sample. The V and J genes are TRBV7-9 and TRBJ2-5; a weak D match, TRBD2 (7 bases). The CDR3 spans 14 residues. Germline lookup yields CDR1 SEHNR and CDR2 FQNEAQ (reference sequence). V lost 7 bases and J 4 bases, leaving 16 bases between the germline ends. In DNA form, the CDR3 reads TGTGCCAGCACCATGGCCGGGGGGCTAGAGACCCAGTACTTC. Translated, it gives CASTMAGGLETQYF.

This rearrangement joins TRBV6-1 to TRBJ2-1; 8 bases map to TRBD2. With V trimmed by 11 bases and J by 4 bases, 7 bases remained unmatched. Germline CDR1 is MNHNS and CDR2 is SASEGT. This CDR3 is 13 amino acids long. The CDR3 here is CAGRGGRYNEQFF. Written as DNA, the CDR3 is TGTGCCGGCCGGGGGGGACGATACAATGAGCAGTTCTTC.

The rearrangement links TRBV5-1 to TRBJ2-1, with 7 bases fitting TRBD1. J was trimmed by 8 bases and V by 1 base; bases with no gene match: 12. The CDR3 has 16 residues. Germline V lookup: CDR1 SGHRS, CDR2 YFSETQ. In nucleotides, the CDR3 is TGCGCCAGCAGCTTGACCGGGACAGCTAAAGGTGATGAGCAGTTCTTC. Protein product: CASSLTGTAKGDEQFF.

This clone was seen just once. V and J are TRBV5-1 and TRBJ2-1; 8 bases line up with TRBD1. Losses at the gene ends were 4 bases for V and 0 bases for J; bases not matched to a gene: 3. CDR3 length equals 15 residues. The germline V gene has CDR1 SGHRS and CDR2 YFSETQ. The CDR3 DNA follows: TGCGCCAGCAGCCATACAGGGGGCTCCTACAATGAGCAGTTCTTC. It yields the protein CASSHTGGSYNEQFF.

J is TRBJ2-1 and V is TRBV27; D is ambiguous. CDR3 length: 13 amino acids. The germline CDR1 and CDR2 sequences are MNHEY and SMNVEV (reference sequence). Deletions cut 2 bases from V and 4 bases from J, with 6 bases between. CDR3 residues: CASSLGTYNEQFF. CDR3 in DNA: TGTGCCAGCAGTTTAGGCACATACAATGAGCAGTTCTTC.

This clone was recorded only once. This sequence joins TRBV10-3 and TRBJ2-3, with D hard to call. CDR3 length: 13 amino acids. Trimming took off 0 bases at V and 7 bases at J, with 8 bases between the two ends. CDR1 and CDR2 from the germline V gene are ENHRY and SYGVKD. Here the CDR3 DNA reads TGTGCCATCAGTGAGTCGCCAGTACATACGCAGTATTTT. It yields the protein CAISESPVHTQYF.

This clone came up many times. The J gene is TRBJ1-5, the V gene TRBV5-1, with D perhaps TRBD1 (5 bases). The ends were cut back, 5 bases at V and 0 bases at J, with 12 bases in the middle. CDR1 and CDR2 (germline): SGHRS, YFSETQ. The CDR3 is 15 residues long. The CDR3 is CASSKGDYSNQPQHF. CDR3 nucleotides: TGCGCCAGCAGTAAAGGGGATTATAGCAATCAGCCCCAGCATTTT.